The present TCR beta chain was sequenced within a study of Ad26.COV2.S vaccination and SARS-CoV-2 variants. Treatment: around 19 received Ad26.COV2.S at low or high dose, single or two shots; about 5 received placebo; per-sample allocation not given. The study sampled participants on day 63 after the first vaccine or placebo injection. Trimming pared 0 bases from V and 2 bases from J, leaving 12 bases between. The V gene's germline CDR1 is MNHEY and CDR2 SVGEGT. The CDR3 length is 16 residues. Here immunoSEQ multiplex PCR was the method, and the copy in TCRdb shows in-frame clones only, minus some. The sample has hundreds of thousands of clones, over 80% seen once.

The input for sequencing was peripheral blood, taken in a trial of Ad26.COV2.S vaccine versus placebo. The sequence was obtained from a person between 18 and 59 years old who received the Ad26.COV2.S COVID-19 vaccine or a placebo. The chain links TRBV6-2 or TRBV6-3 to TRBJ2-3; D possibly corresponds to TRBD2 (5 bases). CDR3 amino acids: CASSYSKRSNTDTQYF. CDR3 bases: TGTGCCAGCAGTTACTCGAAGCGGTCGAACACAGATACGCAGTATTTT.